The table lists the clone carrying this T cell receptor beta chain with a few counts. Its antigen is as yet unknown. The germline gene is not matched at one end of the junction; a read error may be the cause. The CDR3 extends over 13 amino acids. Looked up from germline, CDR1 is SEHNR and CDR2 is FQNEAQ (reference sequence). These data come from a study of beta chain features in type 1 diabetes. As for the study in general: Examination covered around 98,000,000 sorted cells spanning all samples. Study-level points and caveats: Researchers report that Type 1 diabetes patients had moderately but significantly shorter TCRB CDR3s across all four CD4+ subsets.

As every portion of the isolated RNA was reverse transcribed, the sequencing read expressed TCRB transcripts. Repertoires were generated with immunoSEQ multiplex PCR, while TCRdb's copy carries only in-frame clones and drops some. The table has about 270,000 clones, over 11% seen once. This receptor was identified in a young man with type 1 diabetes. Sample: naive CD4+ T cells from blood. The rearrangement links TRBV7-9 to TRBJ2-7, with 7 bases fitting TRBD2. This CDR3 is CASSLLTSAGMEF. CDR3 coding DNA: TGTGCCAGCAGCTTATTAACTAGCGCCGGTATGGAGTTC.